The 20 T cell receptor beta chains below come from one sample, sequenced in a study of shared clonotypes between healthy human individuals. Assay used: immunoSEQ multiplex PCR; TCRdb lists only in-frame clones, some missing. The profile shows millions of clones, over 85% of them singletons. CD45RO-negative, CCR7-selected cells formed the naive CD8 fraction, which excluded terminally differentiated effector memory CD45RA+ cells. The source material was naive CD8+ T cells sorted from blood. Every receptor here comes from a man aged 18 to 30 in good health.

The V call is TRBV6-1, the J call TRBJ2-5; D gene uncertain. Germline lookup yields CDR1 MNHNS and CDR2 SASEGT. Between the trimmed V and J ends, which lost 2 bases and 3 bases, there was a span of 16 bases. This CDR3 has 16 amino acids. The CDR3 region is CASSEPDETSEETQYF. CDR3 bases: TGTGCCAGCAGTGAACCGGACGAAACTTCCGAAGAGACCCAGTACTTC.

This sequence joins TRBV18 and TRBJ2-3; D possibly corresponds to TRBD1 (6 bases). V lost 3 bases and J 2 bases, leaving 15 bases between the germline ends. Germline CDR1 KGHSH, CDR2 LQKENI. This CDR3 is 16 amino acids long. The CDR3 DNA reads as TGTGCCAGCTCACCCGAACTTTGGGACAACACAGATACGCAGTATTTT. The encoded protein is CASSPELWDNTDTQYF.

V and J are TRBV12-5 and TRBJ2-1; 10 bases are shared with TRBD2. The CDR3 runs 18 residues. The germline V gene encodes CDR1 LGHNT and CDR2 FRNRAP. The V and J ends lost 1 base and 1 base, in that order; junction bases with no gene match: 7. CDR3 DNA sequence: TGTGCTAGTGGTTTGGGACCTAGCGGGAGAATTTCCTACAATGAGCAGTTCTTC. This gives the protein CASGLGPSGRISYNEQFF.

The chain carries TRBV6-4 and TRBJ2-5; 9 nucleotides align to TRBD1. The CDR3 covers 14 residues. The junction had 1 base not matched to a gene; V was cut back by 0 bases and J by 5 bases. CDR1 is MRHNA, CDR2 SNTAGT, per germline. The CDR3, as DNA: TGTGCCAGCAGTGACTCGACAGGGGGTGAGACCCAGTACTTC. Its translation is CASSDSTGGETQYF.

A word on this clone: Other DNA sequences within the sample encode an identical CDR3. This sequence joins TRBV4-1 and TRBJ2-7; 11 positions agree with TRBD2. Germline V lookup: CDR1 MGHRA, CDR2 YSYEKL. The CDR3 runs to 15 residues. The trim removed 1 base at V and 4 bases at J, leaving 3 bases unmatched. CDR3 protein: CASSQVLAGGYEQYF. The DNA of the CDR3 is TGCGCCAGCAGCCAAGTCCTAGCGGGAGGTTACGAGCAGTACTTC.

The rearrangement links TRBV6-6 to TRBJ2-4; the D is unclear. There are 11 residues in the CDR3. V gave up 9 bases and J gave up 3 bases, with 6 bases separating them. Germline V gene sequence: CDR1 MNHNY, CDR2 SVGAGI (reference sequence). The CDR3 reads CASLDKNIQYF. CDR3 coding DNA: TGTGCCAGTCTAGACAAAAACATTCAGTACTTC.

This rearrangement joins TRBV28 to TRBJ2-2, with a possible D match to TRBD1 (5 bases). V was pared by 6 bases and J by 2 bases, with 16 bases between. CDR1 and CDR2 (germline): MDHEN, SYDVKM. The CDR3 has 16 amino acids. CDR3 region: CASSSIDSANTGELFF. CDR3 bases: TGTGCCAGCAGCTCTATCGACAGCGCTAACACCGGGGAGCTGTTTTTT.

The V gene is TRBV13, the J gene TRBJ2-1; D is possibly TRBD1 or TRBD2 (5 bases each). V was pared by 4 bases and J by 1 base, with 11 bases between. This CDR3 has 15 amino acids. The V gene's germline CDR1 is PRHDT and CDR2 FYEKMQ (reference sequence). CDR3 coding DNA: TGTGCCAGCAGCTCCGGGACCAAGTCCTACAATGAGCAGTTCTTC. Translation gives CASSSGTKSYNEQFF.

The chain recombines TRBV4-1 with TRBJ1-1; TRBD1 matches at 7 bases. The CDR3 spans 15 residues. Germline CDR1 MGHRA, CDR2 YSYEKL. With V trimmed by 0 bases and J by 6 bases, 7 bases remained unmatched. The CDR3: CASSQEGGGMAEAFF. The CDR3 bases are TGCGCCAGCAGCCAAGAAGGGGGCGGAATGGCTGAAGCTTTCTTT.

V usage is TRBV2 and J usage is TRBJ2-1; perhaps D is TRBD1 or TRBD2 (5 bases each). There are 15 residues in the CDR3. The V end was cut by 10 bases, the J end by 3 bases, with 19 bases between. Germline CDR1 reads SNHLY; CDR2 reads FYNNEI. CDR3 sequence reads: CANSAGRGLYNEQFF. The CDR3 DNA is TGTGCCAACTCAGCAGGGAGAGGGCTCTACAATGAGCAGTTCTTC. The whole variable domain, filled in from reference TRBV2 and TRBJ2-1, reads EPEVTQTPSHQVTQMGQEVILRCVPISNHLYFYWYRQILGQKVEFLVSFYNNEISEKSEIFDDQFSVERPDGSNFTLKIRSTKLEDSAMYFCANSAGRGLYNEQFFGPGTRLTVL.

The V and J genes are TRBV30 and TRBJ2-7, with D perhaps being TRBD1 or TRBD2 (5 bases each). V was pared by 3 bases and J by 2 bases, with 14 bases between. The germline gives CDR1 GTSNPN, CDR2 SVGIG (reference sequence). The CDR3 contains 14 residues. CDR3 DNA: TGTGCCTGGAGACCAGGGAGAGGGCCCTACGAGCAGTACTTC. Its translation is CAWRPGRGPYEQYF.

This chain connects TRBV4-1 to TRBJ2-7, with a possible D match to TRBD2 (6 bases). In germline, CDR1 is MGHRA, CDR2 YSYEKL. V dropped 4 bases and J dropped 7 bases, with 20 bases sitting between them. There are 15 residues in the CDR3. The DNA of the CDR3 is TGCGCCAGCAGCCTCCAGACTAGTTTACCCGGAGAGCAGTACTTC. It yields the protein CASSLQTSLPGEQYF.

This clone appeared a single time. The chain couples TRBV4-1 to TRBJ2-7, with 12 bases matching TRBD2. CDR1 is MGHRA and CDR2 is YSYEKL in the germline V gene. J gave up 3 bases and V 5 bases, and 11 bases lay outside the gene matches. CDR3 length equals 17 residues. The CDR3 loop is CASSLTGTSGLVYEQYF. The CDR3 nucleotides read TGCGCCAGCAGCTTAACCGGGACTAGCGGGTTGGTCTACGAGCAGTACTTC.

V is TRBV9 and J is TRBJ2-3; 16 bases match TRBD2. The length of the CDR3 is 18 residues. Germline assignment: CDR1 SGDLS and CDR2 YYNGEE. V lost 4 bases to trimming and J lost 5 bases; unmatched junction nucleotides: 10. The CDR3 spells CASSQTPGLAGGRDTQYF. DNA of the CDR3: TGTGCCAGCAGCCAAACTCCGGGACTAGCGGGGGGGCGAGATACGCAGTATTTT.

In DNA form, the CDR3 reads TGTGCCAGCAAGGACTCTTCCTCCTACGAGCAGTACTTC. This encodes CASKDSSSYEQYF. The chain has TRBV6-1 and TRBJ2-7, with D maybe TRBD2 (5 bases). The CDR3 loop spans 13 amino acids. The germline CDR1 and CDR2 sequences are MNHNS and SASEGT. Trimming took 7 bases from V and 0 from J, leaving 10 bases between them.

The chain has TRBV2 and TRBJ2-7; D is ambiguous. Deletions cut 8 bases from V and 1 base from J, with 12 bases between. Looked up from germline, CDR1 is SNHLY and CDR2 is FYNNEI. The CDR3 covers 13 residues. The CDR3 region has the DNA TGTGCCAGCTACGATCGGTGGTCCTACGAGCAGTACTTC. This gives the protein CASYDRWSYEQYF. The full variable domain, rest sourced from reference TRBV2 and TRBJ2-7, is EPEVTQTPSHQVTQMGQEVILRCVPISNHLYFYWYRQILGQKVEFLVSFYNNEISEKSEIFDDQFSVERPDGSNFTLKIRSTKLEDSAMYFCASYDRWSYEQYFGPGTRLTVT.

The chain is built from TRBV9 and TRBJ1-1, with 7 nucleotides matching TRBD1. CDR1 is SGDLS, CDR2 YYNGEE, per germline. This CDR3 is 15 amino acids long. The V gene end was trimmed by 0 bases and the J gene end by 1 base; junction bases not matched to a gene: 3. The CDR3 protein is CASSVVGQPNTEAFF. CDR3 DNA: TGTGCCAGCAGCGTAGTGGGACAGCCGAACACTGAAGCTTTCTTT.

On this clone: Other DNA sequences in the same sample also yield this CDR3. The chain links TRBV5-6 to TRBJ1-5; unclear D gene. V was clipped by 0 bases and J by 1 base, with 5 bases between them. The CDR3 spans 14 residues. The germline V gene encodes CDR1 SGHDT and CDR2 YYEEEE. The CDR3 DNA sequence: TGTGCCAGCAGCTTGGCGGGCAGCAATCAGCCCCAGCATTTT. Protein: CASSLAGSNQPQHF. Filled out from reference TRBV5-6 and TRBJ1-5, the complete variable domain reads DAGVTQSPTHLIKTRGQQVTLRCSPKSGHDTVSWYQQALGQGPQFIFQYYEEEERQRGNFPDRFSGHQFPNYSSELNVNALLLGDSALYLCASSLAGSNQPQHFGDGTRLSIL.

The rearrangement uses TRBV5-4 and TRBJ2-6; D not resolved. CDR3 size: 14 residues. The V gene's germline CDR1 is SGHNT and CDR2 YYREEE (reference sequence). V was shortened by 0 bases and J by 4 bases, with 5 bases between the two germline ends. CDR3 in amino acids: CASSLVQGANVLTF. CDR3 coding DNA: TGTGCCAGCAGCTTGGTACAGGGGGCCAACGTCCTGACTTTC.

V is TRBV4-1 and J is TRBJ2-1; 10 positions agree with TRBD2. The CDR3 covers 13 residues. Germline V gives CDR1 MGHRA, CDR2 YSYEKL. Trimming at V came to 8 bases and at J to 6 bases, leaving 4 bases not matched to a gene. The chain's CDR3 is CASAAGGLNEQFF. In DNA, the CDR3 is TGCGCCAGCGCAGCGGGGGGGCTCAATGAGCAGTTCTTC.